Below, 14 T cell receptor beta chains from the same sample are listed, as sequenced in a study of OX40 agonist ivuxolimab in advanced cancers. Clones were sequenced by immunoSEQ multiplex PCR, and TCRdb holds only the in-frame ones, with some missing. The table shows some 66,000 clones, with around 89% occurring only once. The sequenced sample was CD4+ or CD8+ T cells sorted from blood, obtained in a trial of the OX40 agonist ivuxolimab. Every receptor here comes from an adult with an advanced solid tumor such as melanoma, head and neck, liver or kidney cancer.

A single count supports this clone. The DNA for the CDR3 is TGTGCCAGCAGTTTAGCCGGACAGGGGAGAGATACGCAGTATTTT. Its protein product is CASSLAGQGRDTQYF. J is TRBJ2-3 and V is TRBV28; 9 bases agree with TRBD1. Per the germline V gene, CDR1 is MDHEN and CDR2 is SYDVKM. V gave up 2 bases and J gave up 5 bases; unmatched junction bases: 5. This CDR3 region has 15 residues.

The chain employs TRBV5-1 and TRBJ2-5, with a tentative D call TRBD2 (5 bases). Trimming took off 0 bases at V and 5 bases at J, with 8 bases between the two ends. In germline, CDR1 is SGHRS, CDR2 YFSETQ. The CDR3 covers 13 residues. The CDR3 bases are TGCGCCAGCAGCTTGGACCTAGCCGAGACCCAGTACTTC. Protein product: CASSLDLAETQYF.

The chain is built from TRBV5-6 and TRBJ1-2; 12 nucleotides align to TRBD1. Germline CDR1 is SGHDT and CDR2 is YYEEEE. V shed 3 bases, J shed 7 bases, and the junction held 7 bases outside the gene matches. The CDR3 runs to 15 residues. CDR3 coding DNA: TGTGCCAGCAGCTCGCCGGGACAGGGGGCTCTTGGCTACACCTTC. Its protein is CASSSPGQGALGYTF.

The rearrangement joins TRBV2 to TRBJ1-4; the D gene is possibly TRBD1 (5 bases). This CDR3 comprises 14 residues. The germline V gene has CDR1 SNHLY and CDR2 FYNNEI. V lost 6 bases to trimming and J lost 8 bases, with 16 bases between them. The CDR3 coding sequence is TGTGCCAGCAGCCATCAGGGCATGAAGGAAAAACTGTTTTTT. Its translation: CASSHQGMKEKLFF.

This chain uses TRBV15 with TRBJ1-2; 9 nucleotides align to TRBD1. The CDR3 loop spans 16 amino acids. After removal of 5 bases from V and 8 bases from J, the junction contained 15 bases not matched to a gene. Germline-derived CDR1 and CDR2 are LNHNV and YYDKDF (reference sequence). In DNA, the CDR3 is TGTGCCACCAGCGCTAGAATGGGACAGGGATGGAAGGGCTACACCTTC. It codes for CATSARMGQGWKGYTF.

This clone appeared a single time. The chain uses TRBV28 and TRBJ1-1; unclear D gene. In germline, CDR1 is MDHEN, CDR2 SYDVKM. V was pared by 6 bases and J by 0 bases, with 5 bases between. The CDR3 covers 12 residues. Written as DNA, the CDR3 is TGTGCCAGCAGGGAGGTGAACACTGAAGCTTTCTTT. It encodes CASREVNTEAFF.

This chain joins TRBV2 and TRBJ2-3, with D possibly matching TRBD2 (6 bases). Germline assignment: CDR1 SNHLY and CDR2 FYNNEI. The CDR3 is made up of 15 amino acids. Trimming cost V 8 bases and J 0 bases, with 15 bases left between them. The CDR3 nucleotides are TGTGCCAGCGGGGGAGGTCGGCGAAGCACAGATACGCAGTATTTT. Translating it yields CASGGGRRSTDTQYF.

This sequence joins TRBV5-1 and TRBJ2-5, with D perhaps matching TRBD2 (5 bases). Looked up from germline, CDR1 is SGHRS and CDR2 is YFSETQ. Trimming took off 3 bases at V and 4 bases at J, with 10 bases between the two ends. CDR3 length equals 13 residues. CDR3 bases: TGCGCCAGCAGCTCCGGGATGGGAGAGACCCAGTACTTC. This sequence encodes CASSSGMGETQYF.

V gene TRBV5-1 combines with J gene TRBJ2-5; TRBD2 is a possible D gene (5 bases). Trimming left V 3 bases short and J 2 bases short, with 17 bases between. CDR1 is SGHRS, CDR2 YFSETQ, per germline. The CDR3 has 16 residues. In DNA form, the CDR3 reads TGCGCCAGCAGCTATGGAATGGTCGGGATACAAGAGACCCAGTACTTC. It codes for CASSYGMVGIQETQYF.

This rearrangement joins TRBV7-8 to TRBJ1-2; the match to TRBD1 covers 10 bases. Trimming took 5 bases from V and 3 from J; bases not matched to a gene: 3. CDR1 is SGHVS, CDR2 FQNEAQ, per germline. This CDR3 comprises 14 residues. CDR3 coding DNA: TGTGCCAGCAGCCCTGGACAGGGGGACTATGGCTACACCTTC. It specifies CASSPGQGDYGYTF.

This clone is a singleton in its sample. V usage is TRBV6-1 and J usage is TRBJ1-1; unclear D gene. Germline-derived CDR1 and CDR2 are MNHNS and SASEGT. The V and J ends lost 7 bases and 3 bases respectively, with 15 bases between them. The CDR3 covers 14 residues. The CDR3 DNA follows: TGTGCCAGCACCCGAGGGTATCGGGACACTGAAGCTTTCTTT. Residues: CASTRGYRDTEAFF.

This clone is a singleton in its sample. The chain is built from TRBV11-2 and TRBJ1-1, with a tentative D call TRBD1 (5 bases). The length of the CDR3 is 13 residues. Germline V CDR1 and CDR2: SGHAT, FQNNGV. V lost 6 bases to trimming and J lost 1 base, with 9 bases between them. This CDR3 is CASSSRGNTEAFF. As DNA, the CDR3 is TGTGCCAGCAGTTCAAGGGGGAACACTGAAGCTTTCTTT. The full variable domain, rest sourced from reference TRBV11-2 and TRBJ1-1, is EAGVAQSPRYKIIEKRQSVAFWCNPISGHATLYWYQQILGQGPKLLIQFQNNGVVDDSQLPKDRFSAERLKGVDSTLKIQPAKLEDSAVYLCASSSRGNTEAFFGQGTRLTVV.

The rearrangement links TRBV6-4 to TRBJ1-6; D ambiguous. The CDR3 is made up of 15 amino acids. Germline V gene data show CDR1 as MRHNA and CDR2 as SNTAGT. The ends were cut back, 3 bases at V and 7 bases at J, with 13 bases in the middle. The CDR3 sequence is CASSEADGWNSPLHF. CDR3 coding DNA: TGTGCCAGCAGTGAGGCCGACGGATGGAATTCACCCCTCCACTTT.

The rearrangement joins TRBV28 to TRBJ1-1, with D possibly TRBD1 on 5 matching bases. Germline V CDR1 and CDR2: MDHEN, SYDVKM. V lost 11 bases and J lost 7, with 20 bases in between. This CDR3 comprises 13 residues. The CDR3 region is CAAGSPALVEAFF. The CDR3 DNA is TGTGCCGCAGGGAGTCCGGCGTTGGTTGAAGCTTTCTTT. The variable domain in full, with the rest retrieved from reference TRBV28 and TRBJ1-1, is DVKVTQSSRYLVKRTGEKVFLECVQDMDHENMFWYRQDPGLGLRLIYFSYDVKMKEKGDIPEGYSVSREKKERFSLILESASTNQTSMYLCAAGSPALVEAFFGQGTRLTVV.